The rows below give T cell receptor beta chains drawn from one sample of a study of T cells in Graves' hyperthyroidism and ophthalmopathy. Via MiXCR, TCRdb re-called the multiplex PCR reads, giving one row per CDR3 protein. The repertoire holds roughly 750,000 distinct CDR3 sequences, about a sixth seen once, with around 8% in the top ten. Sequenced material: blood. The receptors shown here come from a man aged 18 to 29 with Graves' hyperthyroidism. The CDR3 runs from the conserved cysteine through the conserved F or W.

TRBV4-2	TRBJ2-1	CASSQVGTSGMYEQFF
TRBV28	TRBJ2-5	CASSEPHRGPGETQYF
TRBV5-1	TRBJ2-3	CASSTGQGAGDTQYF
TRBV20-1	TRBJ1-5	CSARDRRTGGDQPQHF
TRBV12-3/TRBV12-4	TRBJ1-1	CASSSSGRGNAEAFF
TRBV5-1	TRBJ2-1	CASSIAGPYNEQFF
TRBV28	TRBJ1-2	CASSFQVSNYGYTF
TRBV5-6	TRBJ2-1	CASSPAQVGLHYNEQFF
TRBV2	TRBJ1-2	CASSEDPKGGYTF
TRBV28	TRBJ2-3	CASKGRGRPITDTQYF
TRBV28	TRBJ2-2	CASRKRRDTGELFF
TRBV10-2	TRBJ2-7	CASRVRAGATYEQYF
TRBV24-1	TRBJ2-2	CATSDRLTGGVGELFF
TRBV19	TRBJ2-7	CASSAGKSYEQYF
TRBV12-3/TRBV12-4	TRBJ2-7	CASSRSGAPDEQYF
TRBV6-2/TRBV6-3	TRBJ2-1	CASREDVWTYNEQFF
TRBV7-9	TRBJ1-2	CASSLGQHGYTF
TRBV11-2	TRBJ1-2	CASSSDRGHGYTF
TRBV9	TRBJ2-2	CASSVISGELFF
TRBV12-3/TRBV12-4	TRBJ2-7	CASTLSLGQGLDEQYF
TRBV6-1	TRBJ1-1	CASTLSMNTEAFF
TRBV29-1	TRBJ2-5	CSVEFRALMDETQYF
TRBV12-3/TRBV12-4	TRBJ2-7	CASSFLGADEQYF
TRBV6-5	TRBJ2-7	CASSYGFGESYEQYF
TRBV10-3	TRBJ2-2	CALSSATANTGGLFF
TRBV7-9	TRBJ1-5	CASSLGGSHPNQPLHF
TRBV5-8	TRBJ2-7	CASWPQPGTSAFYEQYF
TRBV5-1	TRBJ2-3	CASSPRTSGGADTQYF
TRBV7-9	TRBJ1-1	CASSFQRDLNTEAFF
TRBV27	TRBJ1-2	CASSPDRDSYGYTF
TRBV7-8	TRBJ2-7	CACSSGLAGGPEQYF
TRBV10-3	TRBJ2-2	CATRVGNTGELFF
TRBV27	TRBJ2-7	CASRLNHYEQYF
TRBV6-1	TRBJ1-5	CASSDSTAYSNQPQHF
TRBV18	TRBJ2-5	CASSRDVQETQYF
TRBV20-1	TRBJ2-4	CSARAQGVVNIQYF
TRBV6-2/TRBV6-3	TRBJ2-6	CASSYSVAGGLAGANVLTF
TRBV6-1	TRBJ2-3	CASSQGTTDTQYF
TRBV14	TRBJ2-6	CASSPPTLWAGANVLTF
TRBV12-3/TRBV12-4	TRBJ1-1	CASSLFRGGEDSEAFF
TRBV30	TRBJ1-1	CAWGARGLIRTEAFF
TRBV28	TRBJ2-1	CASSLALRGLPYNEQFF
TRBV24-1	TRBJ2-1	CATSDFTADSSYNEQFF
TRBV12-5	TRBJ1-2	CASGLQGVLYGYTF
TRBV4-1	TRBJ1-1	CASSEPQGNTEAFF
TRBV27	TRBJ2-2	CASSFRVRATGELFF
TRBV12-3/TRBV12-4	TRBJ1-1	CASSPRGGRNAEAFF
TRBV6-1	TRBJ1-1	CASTGGTEAFF
TRBV28	TRBJ2-5	CASTPPDREETQYF
TRBV7-2	TRBJ2-7	CASSLDGTETGEQYF